The 21 T cell receptor beta chains presented below share a single source sample, sequenced in a study of human T cells and chemical hapten exposure. The time point is: pre-sensitization, week 0. The treatment here: therapeutic diphenylcyclopropenone sensitization with weekly scalp DPC. Each CDR3 protein gets one entry after TCRdb re-called the RACE reads with MiXCR. The sample lists more than 250,000 distinct CDR3 sequences; about 8.1% were seen once. The sample was whole blood, taken in connection with sensitization to the hapten diphenylcyclopropenone (DPC). The receptors shown here come from a woman aged 40 to 50 with alopecia areata. Some clones in this sample may be carry-over from other donors' samples.

The gene calls are TRBV6-5 and TRBJ1-6; TRBD1 is a possible D gene (5 bases). The CDR3 consists of 15 residues. The germline V and J ends were trimmed by 0 bases and 6 bases, with 9 bases remaining between them. CDR1 and CDR2 from the germline V gene are MNHEY and SVGAGI. The CDR3 region is CASSYSAQVNSPLHF. CDR3 coding DNA: TGTGCCAGCAGTTACTCGGCACAGGTTAATTCACCCCTCCACTTT.

The genes are TRBV5-1 and TRBJ2-1; TRBD2 agrees at 7 bases. Per the germline V gene, CDR1 is SGHRS and CDR2 is YFSETQ. This CDR3 is built from 14 residues. After removal of 0 bases from V and 10 bases from J, the junction contained 7 bases not matched to a gene. CDR3 in DNA: TGCGCCAGCAGCTTGGAACTAGCGAGAGGAGAGCAGTTCTTC. This translates into CASSLELARGEQFF.

This clonotype was picked up a small number of times. The V and J genes are TRBV27 and TRBJ1-6; D uncertain. The length of the CDR3 is 20 residues. The V gene lost 7 bases and the J gene lost 0 bases, with 25 bases spanning the gap. The germline V gene encodes CDR1 MNHEY and CDR2 SMNVEV (reference sequence). CDR3 in amino acids: CASTNGPTVPSSSYNSPLHF. Here the CDR3 DNA reads TGTGCCAGCACCAATGGGCCCACCGTGCCGTCGAGCTCCTATAATTCACCCCTCCACTTT.

This clonotype was seen only a few times. V and J are TRBV20-1 and TRBJ2-1, with 12 bases aligning to TRBD2. This CDR3 is built from 14 residues. Per the germline V gene, CDR1 is DFQATT and CDR2 is SNEGSKA (reference sequence). J gave up 9 bases and V 5 bases, and 8 bases lay outside the gene matches. The CDR3 loop is CSASRLAGVTEQFF. CDR3 nucleotide sequence: TGCAGTGCTTCTAGACTAGCGGGAGTCACTGAGCAGTTCTTC.

This clonotype showed up just a few times. The rearrangement uses TRBV19 and TRBJ1-4; 8 bases fit TRBD1. CDR3 size: 15 residues. Trimming at V came to 6 bases and at J to 9 bases, leaving 12 bases not matched to a gene. Germline V CDR1 and CDR2: LNHDA, SQIVND (reference sequence). The CDR3 DNA reads as TGTGCCAGTAGCCAACCGGGACAGGCATCACAAAAACTGTTTTTT. It is translated as CASSQPGQASQKLFF.

The V gene is TRBV7-2, the J gene TRBJ2-3, with TRBD2 matching over 7 bases. Germline assignment: CDR1 SGHTA and CDR2 FQGNSA. The V segment lost 1 base and the J segment 5 bases; nucleotides outside the gene matches: 3. This CDR3 contains 14 residues. For the CDR3, the DNA is TGTGCCAGCAGCTTAGGCGGGAGATTAGATACGCAGTATTTT. Its protein is CASSLGGRLDTQYF.

In its sample, this clonotype was seen a few times. The chain uses TRBV3-1 and TRBJ1-2, with D possibly being TRBD1 (6 bases). There are 11 residues in the CDR3. V lost 4 bases, J lost 10 bases, and 10 bases lay in between. Germline CDR1 reads LGHDT; CDR2 reads YNNKEL (reference sequence). The DNA for the CDR3 is TGTGCCAGCAGCCGACAGGAGTCCTACACCTTC. This translates into CASSRQESYTF.

This rearrangement joins TRBV6-5 to TRBJ2-7; 11 bases are a match to TRBD2. The CDR3 runs 15 residues. Germline V gene data show CDR1 as MNHEY and CDR2 as SVGAGI. V lost 6 bases and J lost 5; bases outside the gene matches: 9. The CDR3 is CASSLLAGEPHEQYF. The CDR3 nucleotides are TGTGCCAGCAGCCTACTAGCGGGAGAACCCCACGAGCAGTACTTC.

The V gene is TRBV13, the J gene TRBJ2-5; TRBD2 aligns across 7 bases. V dropped 4 bases and J dropped 5; count of bases not matched to a gene: 7. This CDR3 has 14 amino acids. Germline V gives CDR1 PRHDT, CDR2 FYEKMQ (reference sequence). The CDR3 DNA sequence: TGTGCCAGCAGCTCCCGACTAGCTGGCGAGACCCAGTACTTC. Amino acids: CASSSRLAGETQYF.

With regard to this clonotype: One end of the junction does not line up with germline, which may come from a read error. The chain combines TRBV6-5 with TRBJ1-3; 9 bases map to TRBD1. This CDR3 comprises 16 residues. CDR1 and CDR2 (germline): MNHEY, SVGAGI. CDR3 sequence (DNA): TGTGCCAGCGGTTACTCGGGACAGGGCTCTGGAAACACCATATATTTT. It is translated as CASGYSGQGSGNTIYF.

In its sample, this clonotype was seen a few times. CDR3 region: CSVEDLGGDNEQFF. CDR3 coding DNA: TGCAGCGTTGAAGATTTGGGGGGGGACAATGAGCAGTTCTTC. The rearrangement uses TRBV29-1 and TRBJ2-1; 7 nucleotides match TRBD2. This CDR3 has 14 amino acids. After removal of 0 bases from V and 5 bases from J, the junction contained 4 bases not matched to a gene. Germline CDR1 is SQVTM and CDR2 is ANQGSEA.

The chain employs TRBV20-1 and TRBJ1-6; no clear D. The CDR3 loop spans 15 amino acids. The ends were cut back, 3 bases at V and 6 bases at J, with 15 bases in the middle. CDR1 and CDR2 from the germline V gene are DFQATT and SNEGSKA (reference sequence). The CDR3 bases are TGCAGTGCTAGTCCCAATTCATTGCCTAATTCACCCCTCCACTTT. Its protein product is CSASPNSLPNSPLHF.

This chain links TRBV6-1 with TRBJ2-3; either TRBD1 or TRBD2 may fit D (5 bases each). Germline V gene sequence: CDR1 MNHNS, CDR2 SASEGT. This CDR3 has 14 residues. The V end lost 4 bases, the J end lost 5 bases, and 13 bases lay between the germline ends. The CDR3 sequence is CASSGGVGEDTQYF. The CDR3 coding sequence is TGTGCCAGCAGTGGAGGGGTTGGAGAAGATACGCAGTATTTT.

This clonotype was picked up a small number of times. The chain is built from TRBV11-2 and TRBJ1-1; TRBD1 might be the D (6 bases). Per germline, CDR1 SGHAT and CDR2 FQNNGV. The V end was cut by 5 bases, the J end by 4 bases, with 14 bases between. The CDR3 is 14 residues long. Here the CDR3 reads CASSHPRGGTEAFF. The CDR3, as DNA: TGTGCCAGCAGCCACCCGAGGGGGGGCACTGAAGCTTTCTTT.

This clonotype appeared many times. The chain recombines TRBV12-3 or TRBV12-4 with TRBJ2-1, with TRBD2 matching 14 bases. The CDR3 runs 16 residues. The J segment lost 8 bases and the V segment lost 8 bases, leaving 11 bases of the junction unmatched. CDR3 in amino acids: CASSPGTSGSSDEQFF. CDR3 DNA sequence: TGTGCCAGCTCACCAGGGACTAGCGGGAGCTCGGATGAGCAGTTCTTC.

The CDR3 DNA follows: TGTGCCAGCAGCCCCATGGGAGGCATGAACACTGAAGCTTTCTTT. It yields the protein CASSPMGGMNTEAFF. The chain has TRBV3-1 and TRBJ1-1; D unresolved. Trimming took off 4 bases at V and 0 bases at J, with 12 bases between the two ends. The CDR3 runs to 15 residues. Germline CDR1 is LGHDT and CDR2 is YNNKEL (reference sequence).

Only a few counts were recorded for this clonotype. The chain combines TRBV7-9 with TRBJ1-1; D is possibly TRBD1 (5 bases). The V gene lost 4 bases and the J gene lost 3 bases, with 12 bases spanning the gap. CDR1 and CDR2 from the germline V gene are SEHNR and FQNEAQ (reference sequence). The CDR3 sequence is 14 residues long. CDR3 region: CASSSFDSDTEAFF. The CDR3 region has the DNA TGTGCCAGCAGCTCCTTCGACAGTGACACTGAAGCTTTCTTT.

A few counts support this clonotype. The V gene is TRBV6-5, the J gene TRBJ1-2, with D tentatively TRBD1 (5 bases). The CDR3 has 13 residues. Trimming removed 5 bases at V and 7 bases at J, with 14 bases between. Germline V CDR1 and CDR2: MNHEY, SVGAGI. The CDR3 reads CASSRGVPLGYTF. In DNA form, the CDR3 reads TGTGCCAGCAGTCGGGGGGTCCCCCTTGGCTACACCTTC.

This clonotype was recorded a few times. This chain uses TRBV14 with TRBJ2-5, with 7 bases identical to TRBD1. Germline V gene lookup returns CDR1 SGHDN and CDR2 FVKESK. V was clipped by 1 base and J by 1 base; unmatched bases: 6. The CDR3 covers 16 residues. CDR3 nucleotide sequence: TGTGCCAGCAGCCAAGCCGCTGGGACAGTCCAAGAGACCCAGTACTTC. Translated, it gives CASSQAAGTVQETQYF. The full variable domain, its missing parts supplied by reference TRBV14 and TRBJ2-5, is EAGVTQFPSHSVIEKGQTVTLRCDPISGHDNLYWYRRVMGKEIKFLLHFVKESKQDESGMPNNRFLAERTGGTYSTLKVQPAELEDSGVYFCASSQAAGTVQETQYFGPGTRLLVL.

The J gene is TRBJ1-6, the V gene TRBV29-1, with D uncertain. Germline V gene sequence: CDR1 SQVTM, CDR2 ANQGSEA. V lost 6 bases, J lost 5 bases, and 11 bases lay in between. This CDR3 region has 13 residues. The CDR3, as DNA: TGCAGCGTCATATGGGGTAATAATTCACCCCTCCACTTT. This sequence encodes CSVIWGNNSPLHF.

This clonotype was picked up many times. V gene TRBV7-2 combines with J gene TRBJ2-1; the D gene could be TRBD1 or TRBD2 (5 bases each). Trimming left V 5 bases short and J 2 bases short, with 19 bases between. The CDR3 consists of 17 residues. Germline assignment: CDR1 SGHTA and CDR2 FQGNSA. The CDR3 bases are TGTGCCAGCAGCGCGTACTCCACCGGGACCACCTACAATGAGCAGTTCTTC. It is translated as CASSAYSTGTTYNEQFF.